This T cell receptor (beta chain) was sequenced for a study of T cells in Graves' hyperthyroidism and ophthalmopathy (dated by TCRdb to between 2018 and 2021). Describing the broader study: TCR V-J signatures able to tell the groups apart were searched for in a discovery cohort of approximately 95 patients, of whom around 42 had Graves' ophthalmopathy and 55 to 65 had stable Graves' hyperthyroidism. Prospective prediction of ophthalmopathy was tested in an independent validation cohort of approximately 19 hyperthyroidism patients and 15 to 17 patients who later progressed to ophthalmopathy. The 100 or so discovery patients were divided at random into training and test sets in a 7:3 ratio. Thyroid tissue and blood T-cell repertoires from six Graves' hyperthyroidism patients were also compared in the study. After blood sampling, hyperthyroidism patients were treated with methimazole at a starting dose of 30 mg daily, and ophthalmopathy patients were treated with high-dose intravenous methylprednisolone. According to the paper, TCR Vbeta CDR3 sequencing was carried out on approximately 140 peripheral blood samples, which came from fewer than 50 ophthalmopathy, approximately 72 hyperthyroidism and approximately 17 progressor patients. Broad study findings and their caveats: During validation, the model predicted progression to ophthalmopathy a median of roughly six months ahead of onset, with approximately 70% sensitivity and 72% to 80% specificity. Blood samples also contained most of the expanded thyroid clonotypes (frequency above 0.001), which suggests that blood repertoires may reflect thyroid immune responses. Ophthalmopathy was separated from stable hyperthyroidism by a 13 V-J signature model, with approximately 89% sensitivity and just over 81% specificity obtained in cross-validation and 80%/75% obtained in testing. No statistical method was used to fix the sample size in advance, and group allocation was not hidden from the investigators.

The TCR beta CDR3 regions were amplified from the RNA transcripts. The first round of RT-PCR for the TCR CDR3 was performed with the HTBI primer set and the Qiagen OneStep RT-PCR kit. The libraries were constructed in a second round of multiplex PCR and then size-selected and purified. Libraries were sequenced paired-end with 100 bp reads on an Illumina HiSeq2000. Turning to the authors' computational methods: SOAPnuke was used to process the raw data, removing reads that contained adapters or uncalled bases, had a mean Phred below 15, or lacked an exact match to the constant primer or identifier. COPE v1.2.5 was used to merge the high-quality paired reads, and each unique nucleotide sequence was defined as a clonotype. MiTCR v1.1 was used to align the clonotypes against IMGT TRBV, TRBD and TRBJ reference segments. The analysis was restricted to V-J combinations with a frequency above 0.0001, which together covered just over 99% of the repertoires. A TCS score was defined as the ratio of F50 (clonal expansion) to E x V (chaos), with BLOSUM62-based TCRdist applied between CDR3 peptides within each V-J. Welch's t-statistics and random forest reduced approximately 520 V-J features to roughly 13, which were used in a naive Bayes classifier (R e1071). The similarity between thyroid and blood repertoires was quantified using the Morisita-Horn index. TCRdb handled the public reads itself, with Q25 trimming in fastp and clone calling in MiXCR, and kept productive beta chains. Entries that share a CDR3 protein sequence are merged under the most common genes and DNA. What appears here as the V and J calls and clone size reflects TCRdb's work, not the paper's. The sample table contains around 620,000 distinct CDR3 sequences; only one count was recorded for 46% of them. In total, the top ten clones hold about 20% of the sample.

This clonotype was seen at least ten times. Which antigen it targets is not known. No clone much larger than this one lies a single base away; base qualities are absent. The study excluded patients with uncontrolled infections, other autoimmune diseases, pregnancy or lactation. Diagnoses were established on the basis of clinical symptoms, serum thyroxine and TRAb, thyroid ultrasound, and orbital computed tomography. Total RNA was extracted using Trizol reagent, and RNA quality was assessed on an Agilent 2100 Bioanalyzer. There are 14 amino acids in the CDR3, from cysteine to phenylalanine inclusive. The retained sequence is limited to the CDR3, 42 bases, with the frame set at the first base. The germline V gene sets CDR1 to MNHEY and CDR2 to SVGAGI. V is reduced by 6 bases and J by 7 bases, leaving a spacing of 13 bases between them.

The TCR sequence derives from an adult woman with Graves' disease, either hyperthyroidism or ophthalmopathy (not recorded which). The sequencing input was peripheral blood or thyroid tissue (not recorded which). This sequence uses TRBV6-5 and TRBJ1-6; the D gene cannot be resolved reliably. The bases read TGTGCCAGCAGACCTGGGATCAAGAATTCACCCCTCCACTTT. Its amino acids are CASRPGIKNSPLHF.